The source of this TCR beta chain is a study of patients and donors after allogeneic stem cell transplantation. Germline V gene sequence: CDR1 MDHEN, CDR2 SYDVKM. CDR3 size: 19 residues. After removal of 7 bases from V and 2 bases from J, the junction contained 12 bases not matched to a gene. TCRdb recomputed calls from the RT-PCR reads with MiXCR, one row per CDR3 protein. In the table there are about 87,000 distinct CDR3 sequences, approximately 5.2% of which are singletons. This TCR came from a human donor who was either an allogeneic HSCT recipient or a stem cell or donor lymphocyte infusion donor (not recorded which). It is not recorded whose cells these are; they may come from a transplant donor. The sequencing sample was made of blood, either unsorted or a sorted T cell fraction (not recorded which). V gene TRBV28 combines with J gene TRBJ2-1, with TRBD2 matching over 15 bases. CDR3 sequence (DNA): TGTGCCAGCAACACTCGCGGGACTAGCGGGAGGCCCGCCTACAATGAGCAGTTCTTC. Its translation: CASNTRGTSGRPAYNEQFF.